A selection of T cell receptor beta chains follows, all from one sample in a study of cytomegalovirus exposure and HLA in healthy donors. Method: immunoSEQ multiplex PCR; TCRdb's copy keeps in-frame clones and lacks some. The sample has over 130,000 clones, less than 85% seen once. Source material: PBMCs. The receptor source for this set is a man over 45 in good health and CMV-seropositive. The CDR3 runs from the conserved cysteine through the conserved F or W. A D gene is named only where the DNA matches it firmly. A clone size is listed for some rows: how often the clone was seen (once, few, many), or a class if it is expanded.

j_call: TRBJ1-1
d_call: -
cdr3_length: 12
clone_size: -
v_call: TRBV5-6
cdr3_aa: CASSSTGGEAFF
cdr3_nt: TGTGCCAGCAGCTCGACAGGTGGTGAAGCTTTCTTT

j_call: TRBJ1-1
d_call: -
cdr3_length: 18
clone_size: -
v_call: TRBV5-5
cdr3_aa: CASSAINSGTLMNTEAFF
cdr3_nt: TGTGCCAGCAGCGCGATAAATTCCGGGACACTTATGAACACTGAAGCTTTCTTT

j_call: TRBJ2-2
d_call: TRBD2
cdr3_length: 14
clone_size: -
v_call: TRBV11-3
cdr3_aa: CASSLEGGSGELFF
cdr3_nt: TGTGCCAGCAGCTTAGAGGGGGGGTCCGGGGAGCTGTTTTTT

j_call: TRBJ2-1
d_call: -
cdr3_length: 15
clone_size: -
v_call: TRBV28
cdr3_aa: CASSTPGGAFNEQFF
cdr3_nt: TGTGCCAGCAGCACCCCGGGGGGCGCCTTCAATGAGCAGTTCTTC

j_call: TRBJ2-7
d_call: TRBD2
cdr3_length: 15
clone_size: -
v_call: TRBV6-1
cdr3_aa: CASKLAGVLSYEQYF
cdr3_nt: TGTGCCAGCAAACTAGCGGGAGTACTATCCTACGAGCAGTACTTC

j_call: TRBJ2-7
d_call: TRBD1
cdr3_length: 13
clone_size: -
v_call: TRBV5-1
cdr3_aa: CASSLGTGYEQYF
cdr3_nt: TGCGCCAGCAGCCTCGGGACAGGCTACGAGCAGTACTTC

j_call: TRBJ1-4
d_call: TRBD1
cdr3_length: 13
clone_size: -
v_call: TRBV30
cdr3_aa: CAWSTQGASKAHF
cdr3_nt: TGTGCCTGGAGTACGCAGGGGGCGAGTAAAGCGCATTTT

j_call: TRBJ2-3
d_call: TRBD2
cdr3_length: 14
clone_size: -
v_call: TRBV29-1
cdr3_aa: CSVEISGMGDTQYF
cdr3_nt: TGCAGCGTTGAGATTAGCGGGATGGGAGATACGCAGTATTTT

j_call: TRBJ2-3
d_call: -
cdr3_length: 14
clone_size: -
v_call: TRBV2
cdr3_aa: CASSETGFTDTQYF
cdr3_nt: TGTGCCAGCAGTGAAACAGGGTTCACAGATACGCAGTATTTT

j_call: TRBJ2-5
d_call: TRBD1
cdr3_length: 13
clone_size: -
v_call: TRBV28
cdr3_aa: CASHTQGVETQYF
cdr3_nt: TGTGCCAGCCATACACAGGGGGTGGAGACCCAGTACTTC

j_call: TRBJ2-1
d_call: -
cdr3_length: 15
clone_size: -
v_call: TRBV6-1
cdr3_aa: CASSEAAGVYNEQFF
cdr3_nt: TGTGCCAGCAGTGAAGCAGCGGGCGTTTACAATGAGCAGTTCTTC

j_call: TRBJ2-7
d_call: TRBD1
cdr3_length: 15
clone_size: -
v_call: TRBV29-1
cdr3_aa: CSVAGGPREIYEQYF
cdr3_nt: TGCAGCGTGGCAGGGGGCCCCAGGGAGATCTACGAGCAGTACTTC

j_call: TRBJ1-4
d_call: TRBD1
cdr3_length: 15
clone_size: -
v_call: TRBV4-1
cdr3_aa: CASSQPGQGEEKLFF
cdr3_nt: TGCGCCAGCAGCCAACCTGGACAGGGAGAAGAAAAACTGTTTTTT

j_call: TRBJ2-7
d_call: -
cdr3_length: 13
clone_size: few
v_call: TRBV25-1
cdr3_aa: CASSGEGEAEQYF
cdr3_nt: TGTGCCAGCAGTGGAGAAGGGGAGGCCGAGCAGTACTTC

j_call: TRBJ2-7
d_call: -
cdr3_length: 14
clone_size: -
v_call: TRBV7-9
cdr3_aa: CASSLGNRGGEQYF
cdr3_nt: TGTGCCAGCAGCTTAGGCAACAGGGGAGGCGAGCAGTACTTC

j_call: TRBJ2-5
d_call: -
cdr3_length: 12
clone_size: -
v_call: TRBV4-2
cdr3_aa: CASRDNQETQYF
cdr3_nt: TGTGCCAGCAGGGACAACCAAGAGACCCAGTACTTC

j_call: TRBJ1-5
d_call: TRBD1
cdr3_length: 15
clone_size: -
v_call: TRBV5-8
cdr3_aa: CASSPGTGGIQPQHF
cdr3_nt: TGTGCCAGCAGCCCGGGGACAGGGGGCATTCAGCCCCAGCATTTT

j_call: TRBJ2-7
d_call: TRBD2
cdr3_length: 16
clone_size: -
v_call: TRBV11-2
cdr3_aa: CASSLVPAGGGGEQYF
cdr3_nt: TGTGCCAGCAGCTTAGTTCCGGCGGGAGGAGGTGGGGAGCAGTACTTC

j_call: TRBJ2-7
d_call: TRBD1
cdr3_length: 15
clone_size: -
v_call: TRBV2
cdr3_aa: CASSRGAGGWYEQYF
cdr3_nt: TGTGCCAGCTCTAGAGGCGCAGGGGGTTGGTACGAGCAGTACTTC

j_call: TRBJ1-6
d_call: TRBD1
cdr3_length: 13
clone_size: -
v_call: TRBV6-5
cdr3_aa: CASKTGYNSPLHF
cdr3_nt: TGTGCCAGCAAGACAGGGTATAATTCACCCCTCCACTTT

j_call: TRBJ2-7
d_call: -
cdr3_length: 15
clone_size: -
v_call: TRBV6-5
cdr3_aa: CASSRPGGYFYEQYF
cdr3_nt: TGTGCCAGCAGTCGCCCCGGAGGGTACTTCTACGAGCAGTACTTC

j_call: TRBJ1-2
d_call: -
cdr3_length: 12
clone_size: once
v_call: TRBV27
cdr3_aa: CASSPDTYGYTF
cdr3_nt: TGTGCCAGCAGTCCAGACACCTATGGCTACACCTTC

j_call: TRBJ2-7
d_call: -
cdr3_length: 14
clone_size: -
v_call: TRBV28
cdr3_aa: CASSFPGSGYEQYF
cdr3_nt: TGTGCCAGCAGTTTCCCCGGGAGTGGATACGAGCAGTACTTC

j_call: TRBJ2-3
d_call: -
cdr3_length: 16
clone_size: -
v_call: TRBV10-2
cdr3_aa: CASSDGVRISTDTQYF
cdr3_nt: TGCGCCAGCAGTGACGGGGTTCGAATTAGCACAGATACGCAGTATTTT

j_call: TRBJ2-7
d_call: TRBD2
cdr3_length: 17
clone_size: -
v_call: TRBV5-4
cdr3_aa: CASSSGTSGRAYYEQYF
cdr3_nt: TGTGCCAGCAGTTCCGGGACTAGCGGGAGGGCATACTACGAGCAGTACTTC

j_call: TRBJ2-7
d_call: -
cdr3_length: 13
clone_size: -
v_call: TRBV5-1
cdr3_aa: CASSLAGPNEQYF
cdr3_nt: TGCGCCAGCAGCTTAGCAGGGCCGAACGAGCAGTACTTC

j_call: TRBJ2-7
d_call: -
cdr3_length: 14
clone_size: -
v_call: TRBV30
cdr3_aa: CAWSVRGNSYEQYF
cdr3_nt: TGTGCCTGGAGTGTACGGGGGAACTCCTACGAGCAGTACTTC

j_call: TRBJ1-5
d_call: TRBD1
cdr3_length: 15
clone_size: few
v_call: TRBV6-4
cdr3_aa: CASSPGTGGNQPQHF
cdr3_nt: TGTGCCAGCAGTCCCGGGACAGGGGGCAATCAGCCCCAGCATTTT

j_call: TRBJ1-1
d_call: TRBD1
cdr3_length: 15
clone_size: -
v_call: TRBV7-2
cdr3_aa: CASSLIDRGWTEAFF
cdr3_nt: TGTGCCAGCAGCTTAATTGACAGGGGTTGGACTGAAGCTTTCTTT

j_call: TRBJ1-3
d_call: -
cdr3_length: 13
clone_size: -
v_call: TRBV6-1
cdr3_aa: CASRDSSGNTIYF
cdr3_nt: TGTGCCAGCAGGGACAGCTCTGGAAACACCATATATTTT

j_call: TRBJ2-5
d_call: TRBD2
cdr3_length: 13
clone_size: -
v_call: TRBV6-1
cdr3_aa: CASNPKRGETQYF
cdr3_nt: TGTGCCAGCAATCCAAAGCGGGGTGAGACCCAGTACTTC

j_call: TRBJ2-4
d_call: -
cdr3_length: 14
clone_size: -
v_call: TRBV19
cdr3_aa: CATADRQAKNIQYF
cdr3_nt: TGTGCCACAGCGGACAGACAAGCCAAAAACATTCAGTACTTC

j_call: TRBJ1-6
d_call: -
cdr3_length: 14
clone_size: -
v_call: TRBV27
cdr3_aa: CATPPSSYNSPLHF
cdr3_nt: TGTGCTACCCCCCCTAGCTCCTATAATTCACCCCTCCACTTT

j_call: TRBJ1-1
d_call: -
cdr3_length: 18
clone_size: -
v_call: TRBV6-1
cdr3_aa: CASSEGFGAGPMNTEAFF
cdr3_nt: TGTGCCAGCAGTGAAGGGTTTGGGGCAGGACCCATGAACACTGAAGCTTTCTTT

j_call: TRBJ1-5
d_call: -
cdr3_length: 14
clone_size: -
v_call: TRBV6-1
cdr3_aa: CASSSTRGNQPQHF
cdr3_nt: TGTGCCAGCAGTTCCACTCGGGGCAATCAGCCCCAGCATTTT

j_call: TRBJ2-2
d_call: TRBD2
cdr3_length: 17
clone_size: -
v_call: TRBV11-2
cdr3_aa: CASRRSTSGINTGELFF
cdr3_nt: TGTGCCAGCAGACGGTCAACTAGCGGGATAAACACCGGGGAGCTGTTTTTT

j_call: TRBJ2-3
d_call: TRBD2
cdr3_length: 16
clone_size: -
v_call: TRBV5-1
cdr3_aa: CASSAAIVAGLDTQYF
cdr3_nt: TGCGCCAGCAGCGCGGCCATAGTAGCGGGATTAGATACGCAGTATTTT

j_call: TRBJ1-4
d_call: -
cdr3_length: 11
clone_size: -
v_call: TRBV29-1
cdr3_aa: CSAGENEKLFF
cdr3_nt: TGCAGCGCTGGGGAGAATGAAAAACTGTTTTTT

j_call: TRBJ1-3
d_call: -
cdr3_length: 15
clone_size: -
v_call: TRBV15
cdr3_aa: CATSRDPGGGNTIYF
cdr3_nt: TGTGCCACCAGCAGAGATCCGGGTGGTGGAAACACCATATATTTT

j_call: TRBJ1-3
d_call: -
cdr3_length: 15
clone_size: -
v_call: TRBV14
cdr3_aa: CASSQEAVSGNTIYF
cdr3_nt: TGTGCCAGCAGCCAAGAGGCGGTCTCTGGAAACACCATATATTTT

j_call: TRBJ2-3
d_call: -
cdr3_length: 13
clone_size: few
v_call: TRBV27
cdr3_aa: CASSLPGGHTQYF
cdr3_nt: TGTGCCAGCAGTCTACCCGGGGGGCATACGCAGTATTTT

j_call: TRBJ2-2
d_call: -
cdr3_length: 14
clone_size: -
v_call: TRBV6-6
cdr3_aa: CASRWRENTGELFF
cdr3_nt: TGTGCCAGCAGGTGGCGGGAGAACACCGGGGAGCTGTTTTTT

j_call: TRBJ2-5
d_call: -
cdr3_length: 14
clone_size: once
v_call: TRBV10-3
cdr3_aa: CAISESGEAETQYF
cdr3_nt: TGTGCCATCAGTGAGTCAGGGGAGGCGGAGACCCAGTACTTC

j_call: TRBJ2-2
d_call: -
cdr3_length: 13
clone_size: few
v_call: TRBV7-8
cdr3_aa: CASSHTGTGELFF
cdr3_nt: TGTGCCAGCAGCCATACGGGTACCGGGGAGCTGTTTTTT

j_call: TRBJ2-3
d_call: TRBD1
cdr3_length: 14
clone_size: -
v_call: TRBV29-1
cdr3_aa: CSAADRGREDTQYF
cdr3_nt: TGCAGCGCCGCGGACAGGGGGCGAGAAGATACGCAGTATTTT

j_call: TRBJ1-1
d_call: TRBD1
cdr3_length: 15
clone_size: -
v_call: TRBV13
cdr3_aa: CASSRRTGGNTEAFF
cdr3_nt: TGTGCCAGCAGCCGAAGGACAGGGGGTAACACTGAAGCTTTCTTT

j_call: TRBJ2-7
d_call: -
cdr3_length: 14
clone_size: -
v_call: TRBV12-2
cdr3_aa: CASRLAGQDYEQYF
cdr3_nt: TGTGCAAGTCGCTTAGCGGGGCAGGACTACGAGCAGTACTTC

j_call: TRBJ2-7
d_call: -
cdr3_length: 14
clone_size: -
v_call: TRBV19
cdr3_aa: CASSVNRVGYEQYF
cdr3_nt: TGTGCCAGTAGTGTCAACAGGGTAGGCTACGAGCAGTACTTC

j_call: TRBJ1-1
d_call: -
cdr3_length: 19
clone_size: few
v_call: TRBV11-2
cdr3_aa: CASSLGPGYLGKEDTEAFF
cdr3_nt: TGTGCCAGCAGCTTAGGCCCAGGCTACCTGGGGAAGGAGGACACTGAAGCTTTCTTT

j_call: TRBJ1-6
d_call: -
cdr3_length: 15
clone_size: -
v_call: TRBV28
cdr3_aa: CASSLPREGGSPLHF
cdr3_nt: TGTGCCAGCAGTTTACCCCGGGAAGGAGGTTCACCCCTCCACTTT

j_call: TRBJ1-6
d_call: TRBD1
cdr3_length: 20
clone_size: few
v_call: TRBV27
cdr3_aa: CASSLYPGTGGARDNSPLHF
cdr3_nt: TGTGCCAGCAGTTTATATCCTGGGACAGGGGGAGCCAGGGATAATTCACCCCTCCACTTT

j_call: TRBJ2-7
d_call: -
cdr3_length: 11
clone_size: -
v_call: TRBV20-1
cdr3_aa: CSGFSSYEQYF
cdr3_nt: TGCAGTGGGTTTTCTAGCTACGAGCAGTACTTC

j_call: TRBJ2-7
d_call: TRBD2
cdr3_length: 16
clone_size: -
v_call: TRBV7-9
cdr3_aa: CASSLSLAGNSYEQYF
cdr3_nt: TGTGCCAGCAGCCTCTCTTTAGCGGGAAATAGTTACGAGCAGTACTTC

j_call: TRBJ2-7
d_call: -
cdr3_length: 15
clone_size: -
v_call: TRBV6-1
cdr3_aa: CASSEARGVTYEQYF
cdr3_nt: TGTGCCAGCAGTGAAGCGCGGGGAGTAACCTACGAGCAGTACTTC

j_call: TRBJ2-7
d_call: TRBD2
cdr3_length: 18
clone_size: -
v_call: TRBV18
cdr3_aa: CASLTRGKETSSPYEQYF
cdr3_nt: TGTGCCAGCCTGACGCGGGGGAAGGAGACTAGCTCCCCCTACGAGCAGTACTTC

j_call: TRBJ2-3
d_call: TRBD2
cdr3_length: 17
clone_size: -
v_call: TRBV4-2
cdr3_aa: CASSQEKLAGYTDTQYF
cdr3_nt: TGTGCCAGCAGCCAAGAGAAATTAGCGGGATACACAGATACGCAGTATTTT

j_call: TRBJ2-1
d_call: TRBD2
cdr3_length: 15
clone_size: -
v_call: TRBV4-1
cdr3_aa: CASRDQRDPYNEQFF
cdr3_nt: TGCGCCAGCAGGGACCAGCGGGACCCCTACAATGAGCAGTTCTTC

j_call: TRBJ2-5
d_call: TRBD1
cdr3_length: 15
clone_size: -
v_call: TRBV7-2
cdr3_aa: CASSLGTGGSETQYF
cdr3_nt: TGTGCCAGCAGCCTCGGGACAGGGGGCTCGGAGACCCAGTACTTC

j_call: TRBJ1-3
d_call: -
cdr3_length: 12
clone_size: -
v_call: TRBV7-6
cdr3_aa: CASSLSGNTIYF
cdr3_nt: TGTGCCAGCAGCCTCAGTGGAAACACCATATATTTT

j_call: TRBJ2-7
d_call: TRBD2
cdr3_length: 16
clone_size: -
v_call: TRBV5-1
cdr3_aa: CASSRGTSGGVDEQYF
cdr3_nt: TGCGCCAGCAGCCGAGGAACTAGCGGCGGGGTTGACGAGCAGTACTTC